The 19 T cell receptor beta chains below all came from one sample that was sequenced in a study of shared clonotypes between healthy human individuals. Sequencing used immunoSEQ multiplex PCR; TCRdb keeps in-frame clones, though not all of them. The sample has about 490,000 clones, around 80% seen once. Sequenced input: PBMCs. Every receptor here comes from a woman aged 40 to 55 in good health. Some clones in this sample may be carry-over from other donors' samples.

This rearrangement joins TRBV28 to TRBJ2-5; 14 positions agree with TRBD2. After removal of 5 bases from V and 4 bases from J, the junction contained 9 bases not matched to a gene. CDR3 length: 17 amino acids. CDR1 and CDR2 from the germline V gene are MDHEN and SYDVKM. The DNA of the CDR3 is TGTGCCAGCAGTAAGGGACTAGCGGGAGCAGGAGGAGAGACCCAGTACTTC. Translated: CASSKGLAGAGGETQYF.

This clone was detected a few times. V gene TRBV7-8 combines with J gene TRBJ2-7; TRBD2 is a possible D gene (6 bases). The germline CDR1 and CDR2 sequences are SGHVS and FQNEAQ. The V end lost 2 bases, the J end lost 3 bases, and 11 bases lay between the germline ends. The CDR3 is 14 amino acids. The CDR3 DNA reads as TGTGCCAGCAGCTTACCGGGACTCCACTACGAGCAGTACTTC. Protein product: CASSLPGLHYEQYF.

This clone was counted a few times. V is TRBV7-9 and J is TRBJ2-1; 9 nucleotides agree with TRBD2. CDR1 and CDR2 from the germline V gene are SEHNR and FQNEAQ (reference sequence). There are 14 residues in the CDR3. With 3 bases clipped from V and 5 bases from J, the junction kept 2 bases outside the gene matches. The CDR3 sequence is CASSFGTSNNEQFF. In DNA form, the CDR3 reads TGTGCCAGCAGCTTCGGGACTAGCAACAATGAGCAGTTCTTC.

The chain combines TRBV15 with TRBJ2-7; D is ambiguous. CDR3 length equals 15 residues. Trimming took off 0 bases at V and 9 bases at J, with 18 bases between the two ends. Germline values: CDR1 LNHNV, CDR2 YYDKDF (reference sequence). The CDR3 DNA sequence: TGTGCCACCAGCAGAGATGCGGCTACCAGTATGGGGCAGTACTTC. It is translated as CATSRDAATSMGQYF.

The chain uses TRBV9 and TRBJ1-1, with TRBD1 as a possible D gene (6 bases). The germline CDR1 and CDR2 sequences are SGDLS and YYNGEE. The CDR3 is 13 residues long. V lost 0 bases to trimming and J lost 8 bases, with 11 bases between them. The CDR3 sequence is CASSVVSQGEAFF. The DNA for the CDR3 is TGTGCCAGCAGCGTAGTCTCTCAGGGGGAAGCTTTCTTT.

This clone has just one count. The chain carries TRBV5-1 and TRBJ2-3; no clear D gene. This CDR3 is built from 14 residues. The germline V and J ends were trimmed by 0 bases and 1 base, with 6 bases remaining between them. Germline values: CDR1 SGHRS, CDR2 YFSETQ. CDR3 residues: CASSLALGTDTQYF. The CDR3 DNA reads TGCGCCAGCAGCTTGGCCTTGGGCACAGATACGCAGTATTTT.

The V call is TRBV28, the J call TRBJ2-7, with D tentatively TRBD1 or TRBD2 (5 bases each). V gave up 6 bases and J gave up 0 bases, with 12 bases separating them. Germline lookup yields CDR1 MDHEN and CDR2 SYDVKM. CDR3 length: 14 amino acids. The CDR3 spells CASREGPSSYEQYF. CDR3 nucleotide sequence: TGTGCCAGCAGAGAGGGGCCTAGCTCCTACGAGCAGTACTTC.

The chain has TRBV4-1 and TRBJ1-1; tentative D call: TRBD1 (6 bases). The CDR3 extends over 15 amino acids. Germline V CDR1 and CDR2: MGHRA, YSYEKL. V lost 1 base, J lost 1 base, and 10 bases lay in between. CDR3 DNA sequence: TGCGCCAGCAGCCAAGGGGGACACCAGAACACTGAAGCTTTCTTT. This gives the protein CASSQGGHQNTEAFF.

The CDR3 region is CASSQGDSHNEQFF. The CDR3 coding sequence is TGCGCCAGCAGCCAAGGGGACAGCCACAATGAGCAGTTCTTC. The V gene is TRBV5-1, the J gene TRBJ2-1; 7 bases are a match to TRBD1. CDR1 is SGHRS and CDR2 is YFSETQ in the germline V gene. After removal of 4 bases from V and 5 bases from J, the junction contained 6 bases not matched to a gene. This CDR3 region has 14 residues.

The gene calls are TRBV19 and TRBJ1-2; the D gene is possibly TRBD1 (6 bases). This CDR3 has 14 residues. V gave up 3 bases and J gave up 3 bases, with 11 bases separating them. Germline V gene data show CDR1 as LNHDA and CDR2 as SQIVND (reference sequence). Written as DNA, the CDR3 is TGTGCCAGTAGTATTCGGGCAGGGGACTATGGCTACACCTTC. It codes for CASSIRAGDYGYTF.

A note on this clone: This may stem from a read error, because a much larger clone lies one nucleotide away. This chain joins TRBV30 and TRBJ2-1; weak D call: TRBD2 (5 bases). There are 11 residues in the CDR3. Germline CDR1 and CDR2: GTSNPN and SVGIG (reference sequence). V lost 4 bases and J 9 bases, leaving 10 bases between the germline ends. The CDR3: CAWMWRLEQFF. The DNA for the CDR3 is TGTGCCTGGATGTGGAGGCTTGAGCAGTTCTTC.

This clone came up many times. The chain is built from TRBV4-2 and TRBJ1-2; 7 nucleotides align to TRBD1. CDR3 length: 13 amino acids. CDR1 and CDR2 from the germline V gene are LGHNA and YNFKEQ. The V and J ends lost 5 bases and 5 bases, in that order; junction bases with no gene match: 5. The CDR3 here is CASSGQDMYGYTF. The CDR3 nucleotides read TGTGCCAGCAGCGGACAGGATATGTATGGCTACACCTTC.

This rearrangement joins TRBV5-8 to TRBJ2-5; the D gene could be TRBD1 or TRBD2 (6 bases each). Per germline, CDR1 SGHTS and CDR2 YDEGEE. V lost 4 bases and J lost 1, with 17 bases in between. The CDR3 loop spans 16 amino acids. The chain's CDR3 is CASSRGDTVVQETQYF. The CDR3 nucleotides are TGTGCCAGCAGCAGGGGGGACACAGTCGTCCAAGAGACCCAGTACTTC.

The rearrangement links TRBV19 to TRBJ1-1, with TRBD1 as a possible D gene (5 bases). CDR1 is LNHDA, CDR2 SQIVND, per germline (reference sequence). The length of the CDR3 is 15 residues. Trimming stripped 7 bases from V and 7 bases from J, with 22 bases between. The CDR3 is CASTLRPNRLVEAFF. The CDR3, as DNA: TGTGCCAGTACCCTTCGGCCCAACAGGTTGGTTGAAGCTTTCTTT.

The V call is TRBV5-1, the J call TRBJ1-3, with 8 bases aligning to TRBD1. J gave up 6 bases and V 4 bases, and 12 bases lay outside the gene matches. Per the germline V gene, CDR1 is SGHRS and CDR2 is YFSETQ. There are 16 residues in the CDR3. The CDR3 DNA reads as TGCGCCAGCAGCCCAGGACAGGGTTTTCCTTCAAACACCATATATTTT. This encodes CASSPGQGFPSNTIYF.

Only one count was recorded for this clone. V gene TRBV5-1 combines with J gene TRBJ2-7; no clear D. Germline V gives CDR1 SGHRS, CDR2 YFSETQ. Trimming pared 4 bases from V and 5 bases from J, leaving 19 bases between. The CDR3 is 15 amino acids. Written as DNA, the CDR3 is TGCGCCAGCAGCGTCGCTTTCGGGTTTACGGACGAGCAGTACTTC. Translated: CASSVAFGFTDEQYF.

The chain has TRBV2 and TRBJ2-2; D is uncertain. With 7 bases removed from V and 6 bases from J, the gap between germline ends came to 15 bases. The germline CDR1 and CDR2 sequences are SNHLY and FYNNEI. The CDR3 covers 14 residues. This CDR3 reads CASIWEMQAGELFF. Written as DNA, the CDR3 is TGTGCCAGCATTTGGGAAATGCAGGCCGGGGAGCTGTTTTTT. Together with reference TRBV2 and TRBJ2-2, the CDR3 gives the full variable domain: EPEVTQTPSHQVTQMGQEVILRCVPISNHLYFYWYRQILGQKVEFLVSFYNNEISEKSEIFDDQFSVERPDGSNFTLKIRSTKLEDSAMYFCASIWEMQAGELFFGEGSRLTVL.

The V gene is TRBV28, the J gene TRBJ2-2; no clear D gene. V was shortened by 6 bases and J by 7 bases, with 9 bases between the two germline ends. The CDR3 is 12 residues long. From germline, CDR1 is MDHEN and CDR2 SYDVKM. Here the CDR3 DNA reads TGTGCCAGCAGGCCCCCGGGCGGGGAGCTGTTTTTT. Residues: CASRPPGGELFF.

The J gene is TRBJ2-7, the V gene TRBV18; weak D call: TRBD1 (5 bases). The CDR3 spans 13 residues. Between the trimmed V and J ends, which lost 2 bases and 3 bases, there was a span of 8 bases. Germline CDR1 and CDR2: KGHSH and LQKENI. This CDR3 reads CASSPGANYEQYF. The CDR3 DNA is TGTGCCAGCTCACCAGGGGCTAACTACGAGCAGTACTTC.